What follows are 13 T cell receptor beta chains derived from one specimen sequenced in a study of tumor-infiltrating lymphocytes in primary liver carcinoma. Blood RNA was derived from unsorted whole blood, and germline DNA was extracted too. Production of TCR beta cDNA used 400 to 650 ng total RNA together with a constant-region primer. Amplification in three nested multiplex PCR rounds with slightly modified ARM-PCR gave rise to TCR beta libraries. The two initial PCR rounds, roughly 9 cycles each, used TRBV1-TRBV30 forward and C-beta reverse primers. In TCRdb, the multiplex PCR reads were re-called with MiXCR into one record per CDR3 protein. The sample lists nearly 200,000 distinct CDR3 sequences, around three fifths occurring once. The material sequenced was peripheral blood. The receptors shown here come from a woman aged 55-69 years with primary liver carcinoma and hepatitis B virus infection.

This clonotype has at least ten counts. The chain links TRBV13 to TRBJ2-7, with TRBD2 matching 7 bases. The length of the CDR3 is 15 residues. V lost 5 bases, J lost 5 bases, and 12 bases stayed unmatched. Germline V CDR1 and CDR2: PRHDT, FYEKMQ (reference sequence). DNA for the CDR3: TGTGCCAGCAGCCCTACCGGGGCGGGAGTAAACGAGCAGTACTTC. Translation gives CASSPTGAGVNEQYF.

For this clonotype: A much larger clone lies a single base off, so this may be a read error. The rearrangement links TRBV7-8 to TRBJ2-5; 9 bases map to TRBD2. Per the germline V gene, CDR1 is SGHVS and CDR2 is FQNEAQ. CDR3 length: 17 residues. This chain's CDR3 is CDSSLARGSGRGETQYF. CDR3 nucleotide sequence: TGTGACAGCAGCTTAGCGCGAGGTAGCGGGAGAGGAGAGACCCAGTACTTC. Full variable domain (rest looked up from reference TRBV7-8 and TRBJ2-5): GAGVSQSPRYKVAKRGQDVALRCDPISGHVSLFWYQQALGQGPEFLTYFQNEAQLDKSGLPSDRFFAERPEGSVSTLKIQRTQQEDSAVYLCDSSLARGSGRGETQYFGPGTRLLVL.

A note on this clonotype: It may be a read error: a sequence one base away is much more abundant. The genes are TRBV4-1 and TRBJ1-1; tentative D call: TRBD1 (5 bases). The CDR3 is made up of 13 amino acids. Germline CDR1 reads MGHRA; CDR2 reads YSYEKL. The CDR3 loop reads CASRQPGGTEASF. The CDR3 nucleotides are TGCGCCAGCAGGCAACCTGGGGGGACTGAAGCTTCCTTT.

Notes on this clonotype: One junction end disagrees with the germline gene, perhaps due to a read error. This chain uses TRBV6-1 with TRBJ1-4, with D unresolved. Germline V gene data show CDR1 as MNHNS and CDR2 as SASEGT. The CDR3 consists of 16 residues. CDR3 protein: CASRESTRATYEKLFF. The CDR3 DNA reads TGTGCCAGCAGGGAAAGTACAAGAGCAACTTATGAAAAACTGTTTTTT.

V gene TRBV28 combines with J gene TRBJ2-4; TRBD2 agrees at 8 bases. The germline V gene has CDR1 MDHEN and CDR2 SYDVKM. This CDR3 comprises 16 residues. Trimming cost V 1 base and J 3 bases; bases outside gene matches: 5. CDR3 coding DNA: TGTGCCAGCAGTTTATACGGGAGGGTCCTCAAAAACATTCAGTACTTC. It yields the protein CASSLYGRVLKNIQYF.

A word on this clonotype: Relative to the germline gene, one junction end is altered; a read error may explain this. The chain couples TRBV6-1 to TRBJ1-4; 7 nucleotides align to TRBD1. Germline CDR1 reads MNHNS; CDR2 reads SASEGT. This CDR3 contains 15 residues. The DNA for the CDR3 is TGTGCCAACAGTGACGGACAGGTTATAAATGAAAAACTGCTTTTT. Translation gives CANSDGQVINEKLLF.

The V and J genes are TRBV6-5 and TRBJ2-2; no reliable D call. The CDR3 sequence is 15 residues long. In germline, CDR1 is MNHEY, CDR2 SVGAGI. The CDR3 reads CAGSYALSNTGELFF. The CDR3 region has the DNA TGTGCGGGCAGTTACGCACTGTCGAACACCGGGGAGCTGTTTTTT.

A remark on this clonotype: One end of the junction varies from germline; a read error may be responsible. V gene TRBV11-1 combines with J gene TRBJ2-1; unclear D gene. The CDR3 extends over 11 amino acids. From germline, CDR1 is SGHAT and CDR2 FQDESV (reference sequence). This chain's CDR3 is CASRSYYELFF. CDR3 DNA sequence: TGTGCCAGCAGGTCTTACTATGAGCTGTTCTTC.

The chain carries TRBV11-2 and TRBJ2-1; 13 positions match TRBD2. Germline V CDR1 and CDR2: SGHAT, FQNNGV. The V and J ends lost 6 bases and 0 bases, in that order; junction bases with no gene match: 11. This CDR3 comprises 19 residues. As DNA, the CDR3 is TGTGCCAGCAGTCGGGGAGGACTAGCGGGAGTCCACTCCTACAATGAGCAGTTCTTC. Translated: CASSRGGLAGVHSYNEQFF.

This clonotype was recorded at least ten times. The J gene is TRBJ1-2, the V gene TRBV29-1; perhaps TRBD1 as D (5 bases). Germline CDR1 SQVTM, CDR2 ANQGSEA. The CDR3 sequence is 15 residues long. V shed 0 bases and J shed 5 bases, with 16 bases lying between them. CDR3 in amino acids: CSVEERTRMGYGYTF. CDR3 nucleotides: TGCAGCGTTGAAGAGCGGACACGCATGGGGTATGGCTACACCTTC.

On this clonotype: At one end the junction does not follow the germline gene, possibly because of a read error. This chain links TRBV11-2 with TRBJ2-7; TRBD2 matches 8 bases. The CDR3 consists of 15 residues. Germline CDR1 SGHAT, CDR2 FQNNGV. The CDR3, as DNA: TGTGCCAGCAGCTTAGAATGTAGCGGGATGTTCGAGAAGTACTTC. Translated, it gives CASSLECSGMFEKYF. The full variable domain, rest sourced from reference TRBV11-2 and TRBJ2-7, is EAGVAQSPRYKIIEKRQSVAFWCNPISGHATLYWYQQILGQGPKLLIQFQNNGVVDDSQLPKDRFSAERLKGVDSTLKIQPAKLEDSAVYLCASSLECSGMFEKYFGPGTRLTVT.

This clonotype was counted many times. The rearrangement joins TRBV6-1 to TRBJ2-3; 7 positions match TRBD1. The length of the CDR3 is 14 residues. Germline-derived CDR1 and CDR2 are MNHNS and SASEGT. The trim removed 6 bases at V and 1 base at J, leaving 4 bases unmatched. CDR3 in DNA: TGTGCCAGCAGAGACAGGGCGGGCACAGATACGCAGTATTTT. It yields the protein CASRDRAGTDTQYF.

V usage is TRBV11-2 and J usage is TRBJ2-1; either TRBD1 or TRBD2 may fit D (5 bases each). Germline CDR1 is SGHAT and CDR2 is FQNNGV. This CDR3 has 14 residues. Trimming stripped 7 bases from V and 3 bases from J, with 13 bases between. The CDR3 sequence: CASTGRRYYNEQFF. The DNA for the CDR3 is TGTGCCAGCACGGGGCGTAGGTACTACAATGAGCAGTTCTTC.